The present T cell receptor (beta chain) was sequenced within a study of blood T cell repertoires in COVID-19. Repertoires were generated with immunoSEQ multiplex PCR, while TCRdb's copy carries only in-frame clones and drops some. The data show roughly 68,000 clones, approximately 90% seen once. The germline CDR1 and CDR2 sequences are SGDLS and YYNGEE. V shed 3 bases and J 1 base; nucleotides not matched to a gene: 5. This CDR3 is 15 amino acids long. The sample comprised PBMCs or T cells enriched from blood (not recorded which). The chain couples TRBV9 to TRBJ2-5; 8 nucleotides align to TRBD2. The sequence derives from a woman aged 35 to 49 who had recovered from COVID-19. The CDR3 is CASSASGTSQETQYF. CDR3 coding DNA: TGTGCCAGCAGCGCATCCGGGACTAGCCAAGAGACCCAGTACTTC.